Shown below are 24 T cell receptor beta chains from a single sample sequenced in a study of metastatic and nonmetastatic thyroid tumors. From the PCR reads, TCRdb re-called clones with MiXCR. The data hold around 53,000 clones, with approximately 17% observed a single time. Patients underwent thyroid surgery, and none had received any treatment before it. The sequencing input was blood. These receptors came from a female donor with papillary thyroid cancer or a benign thyroid nodule (not recorded which). Some clones in this sample may be carry-over from other donors' samples.

The sample holds many counts of this clone. V and J are TRBV18 and TRBJ2-2; weak D call: TRBD1 (6 bases). Deletions cut 4 bases from V and 4 bases from J, with 13 bases between. The CDR3 is 15 residues long. Germline CDR1 is KGHSH and CDR2 is LQKENI. CDR3 residues: CASSQLDSGTGELFF. The CDR3 bases are TGTGCCAGCTCACAACTGGACAGTGGCACCGGGGAGCTGTTTTTT.

This clone has a count of ten or more. J is TRBJ2-1 and V is TRBV10-1; 7 bases are shared with TRBD2. Germline CDR1 and CDR2: WNHNN and SYGVQD (reference sequence). Losses at the gene ends were 5 bases for V and 1 base for J; bases not matched to a gene: 11. CDR3 length: 17 residues. The CDR3 coding sequence is TGCGCCAGCAGTAGGTCGGGAGGTCCCAGATCCTACAATGAGCAGTTCTTC. Translation gives CASSRSGGPRSYNEQFF.

This clone was seen repeatedly, ten times or more. This sequence joins TRBV28 and TRBJ2-3; TRBD2 aligns across 8 bases. The ends lost 3 bases at V and 7 bases at J; junction bases unmatched: 9. The germline CDR1 and CDR2 sequences are MDHEN and SYDVKM. The CDR3 runs to 15 residues. In DNA form, the CDR3 reads TGTGCCAGCAGTTTTAAGCGGGAGAACCCTTATACGCAGTATTTT. Its protein is CASSFKRENPYTQYF.

This clone was found many times. This chain uses TRBV30 with TRBJ1-1; D is undetermined. The CDR3 length is 14 residues. Germline assignment: CDR1 GTSNPN and CDR2 SVGIG (reference sequence). The V and J ends lost 4 bases and 0 bases respectively, with 12 bases between them. CDR3 nucleotides: TGTGCCTGGATCCGATCAGCCATGAACACTGAAGCTTTCTTT. This codes for CAWIRSAMNTEAFF.

This clone was seen many times. The chain couples TRBV28 to TRBJ1-5, with D possibly matching TRBD1 (5 bases). Germline V lookup: CDR1 MDHEN, CDR2 SYDVKM. Trimming shortened V by 3 bases and J by 5 bases, and 14 bases separated the two germline ends. The CDR3 contains 15 residues. The CDR3 loop reads CASSFLGGGHQPQHF. In nucleotides, the CDR3 is TGTGCCAGCAGTTTTCTCGGGGGGGGTCATCAGCCCCAGCATTTT.

In its sample, this clone was seen many times. This chain joins TRBV10-3 and TRBJ2-2; the D is unclear. Per the germline V gene, CDR1 is ENHRY and CDR2 is SYGVKD. Trimming stripped 4 bases from V and 0 bases from J, with 15 bases between. CDR3 length equals 17 residues. This CDR3 reads CAISGWSAGPNTGELFF. The DNA of the CDR3 is TGTGCCATCAGTGGATGGTCGGCAGGTCCGAACACCGGGGAGCTGTTTTTT.

Only one count was recorded for this clone. Given a much more abundant clone one base away, this may be a read error. The J gene is TRBJ2-1, the V gene TRBV4-1; the D call may be TRBD1 or TRBD2 (6 bases each). V was clipped by 6 bases and J by 9 bases, with 21 bases between them. This CDR3 spans 15 amino acids. The germline V gene has CDR1 MGHRA and CDR2 YSYEKL. CDR3 sequence (DNA): TGCGCCAGCAGTCAATCCTTGGGGGGCCCGGCTGAGCAGTTCTTC. It specifies CASSQSLGGPAEQFF.

This clone was seen ten or more times. The chain uses TRBV7-3 and TRBJ2-3; unclear D gene. This CDR3 region has 14 residues. Germline CDR1 reads SGHTA; CDR2 reads FQGTGA. With 1 base removed from V and 0 bases from J, the gap between germline ends came to 5 bases. CDR3 loop: CASSLSPSTDTQYF. The CDR3 bases are TGTGCCAGCAGCTTAAGTCCTAGCACAGATACGCAGTATTTT.

This clone came up a few times. One base away lies a much larger clone, so this may be a sequencing read error. The missing conserved phenylalanine or tryptophan at the end of this CDR3 makes a read error likely. The CDR3 spells CASSRSGSPEETQYS. The CDR3 nucleotides read TGTGCCAGCAGTCGTAGCGGGAGCCCAGAAGAGACCCAGTACTCC. This sequence joins TRBV2 and TRBJ2-5; 9 bases fit TRBD2. The CDR3 is made up of 15 amino acids. After removal of 5 bases from V and 3 bases from J, the junction contained 7 bases not matched to a gene. Germline V gives CDR1 SNHLY, CDR2 FYNNEI.

This clone was seen a handful of times. The chain carries TRBV30 and TRBJ1-6; D remains ambiguous. The CDR3 has 15 amino acids. Trimming removed 4 bases from V and 4 bases from J, with 14 bases in between. Germline V gene sequence: CDR1 GTSNPN, CDR2 SVGIG (reference sequence). CDR3 DNA: TGTGCCTGGACTCGCGCGTTTCCGTATAATTCACCCCTCCACTTT. Its protein product is CAWTRAFPYNSPLHF.

This clone was seen at least ten times. The chain uses TRBV5-4 and TRBJ2-2; D gene uncertain. V lost 0 bases and J lost 2, with 5 bases in between. CDR3 length: 14 residues. Germline-derived CDR1 and CDR2 are SGHNT and YYREEE (reference sequence). The CDR3 region is CASSLETNTGELFF. CDR3 nucleotides: TGTGCCAGCAGCTTGGAGACCAACACCGGGGAGCTGTTTTTT. Full variable domain (missing parts from reference TRBV5-4 and TRBJ2-2): ETGVTQSPTHLIKTRGQQVTLRCSSQSGHNTVSWYQQALGQGPQFIFQYYREEENGRGNFPPRFSGLQFPNYSSELNVNALELDDSALYLCASSLETNTGELFFGEGSRLTVL.

This clone was observed many times. This chain connects TRBV24-1 to TRBJ2-3; D gene unclear. The germline CDR1 and CDR2 sequences are KGHDR and SFDVKD. This CDR3 has 13 residues. V shed 2 bases and J shed 2 bases, with 4 bases lying between them. The CDR3 reads CATSDSFTDTQYF. The CDR3 DNA sequence: TGTGCCACCAGTGATTCCTTCACAGATACGCAGTATTTT.

This clone showed up many times. This sequence joins TRBV7-8 and TRBJ2-7; D assignment may be TRBD1 or TRBD2 (5 bases each). Germline V gene sequence: CDR1 SGHVS, CDR2 FQNEAQ. V lost 5 bases, J lost 4 bases, and 18 bases lay in between. CDR3 length equals 15 residues. The CDR3 DNA follows: TGTGCCAGCAGCCCAGGGACGGAAGGTTGGTACGAGCAGTACTTC. Its protein product is CASSPGTEGWYEQYF. Full variable domain (missing parts from reference TRBV7-8 and TRBJ2-7): GAGVSQSPRYKVAKRGQDVALRCDPISGHVSLFWYQQALGQGPEFLTYFQNEAQLDKSGLPSDRFFAERPEGSVSTLKIQRTQQEDSAVYLCASSPGTEGWYEQYFGPGTRLTVT.

Turning to this clone: At one end the junction does not follow the germline gene, possibly because of a read error. The V and J genes are TRBV9 and TRBJ2-7; 8 bases are shared with TRBD2. The germline V gene encodes CDR1 SGDLS and CDR2 YYNGEE. The CDR3 totals 17 residues. The CDR3 sequence: CAISLGTASGRTDEQYF. The CDR3 region has the DNA TGTGCCATCAGCCTAGGGACCGCAAGCGGGAGAACGGACGAGCAGTACTTC.

This clone was found many times. This chain uses TRBV5-6 with TRBJ2-7, with D uncertain. V lost 0 bases and J lost 4, with 8 bases in between. The CDR3 totals 13 residues. Germline CDR1 and CDR2: SGHDT and YYEEEE. The DNA for the CDR3 is TGTGCCAGCAGCTTGGGAGGTACATACGAGCAGTACTTC. Translating it yields CASSLGGTYEQYF. Full variable domain (rest looked up from reference TRBV5-6 and TRBJ2-7): DAGVTQSPTHLIKTRGQQVTLRCSPKSGHDTVSWYQQALGQGPQFIFQYYEEEERQRGNFPDRFSGHQFPNYSSELNVNALLLGDSALYLCASSLGGTYEQYFGPGTRLTVT.

About this clone itself: It is likely a read error, because the conserved phenylalanine at the end of the CDR3 is missing. The limits of the CDR3 on the DNA are not certain, so only TCRdb's listed CDR3 is given. The CDR3 sequence: CASLDRGSYGYTL. The chain recombines TRBV28 with TRBJ1-2; the table's TRBD1 call for D was not verified on the DNA. From germline, CDR1 is MDHEN and CDR2 SYDVKM. Both ends counted, the CDR3 spans 13 residues.

This clone was observed at least ten times. The chain uses TRBV29-1 and TRBJ2-7; 10 bases line up with TRBD2. V dropped 4 bases and J dropped 0; count of bases not matched to a gene: 3. Germline V gene data show CDR1 as SQVTM and CDR2 as ANQGSEA. This CDR3 comprises 14 residues. This chain's CDR3 is CSVVRTSGSYEQYF. In nucleotides, the CDR3 is TGCAGCGTTGTTCGGACTAGCGGCTCCTACGAGCAGTACTTC.

This clone was observed at least ten times. The chain recombines TRBV7-6 with TRBJ2-7; perhaps D is TRBD1 or TRBD2 (5 bases each). This CDR3 is built from 14 residues. Germline V gene sequence: CDR1 SGHVS, CDR2 FNYEAQ. The ends were cut back, 7 bases at V and 5 bases at J, with 18 bases in the middle. CDR3 nucleotides: TGTGCCAGCATCCAATCCGGGACGCACGACGAGCAGTACTTC. Residues: CASIQSGTHDEQYF.

The sample holds many counts of this clone. V gene TRBV29-1 combines with J gene TRBJ2-2; maybe TRBD2 (5 bases). The CDR3 sequence is 15 residues long. Germline lookup yields CDR1 SQVTM and CDR2 ANQGSEA. Trimming removed 3 bases at V and 4 bases at J, with 15 bases between. The CDR3 DNA reads as TGCAGCGTTGACCTAGCCCAGCGTGGCACCGGGGAGCTGTTTTTT. It is translated as CSVDLAQRGTGELFF.

This clone was found many times. The genes are TRBV6-1 and TRBJ2-7; no firm D call. Germline lookup yields CDR1 MNHNS and CDR2 SASEGT. This CDR3 has 11 amino acids. Deletions cut 7 bases from V and 3 bases from J, with 7 bases between. In DNA, the CDR3 is TGTGCCAGCACCAGAAACTACGAGCAGTACTTC. This codes for CASTRNYEQYF.

In its sample, this clone was seen a few times. Possible read error: a much larger clone is one base away. The same CDR3 also results from other DNA sequences found in this sample. The chain joins TRBV3-1 to TRBJ1-1; D uncertain. CDR1 LGHDT and CDR2 YNNKEL come from the germline V gene (reference sequence). The CDR3 has 14 amino acids. The ends were cut back, 4 bases at V and 2 bases at J, with 11 bases in the middle. The CDR3 region is CASSPLLGNTEAFF. The DNA for the CDR3 is TGTGCCAGCAGCCCCCTATTAGGTAACACTGAAGCTTTCTTT. The full variable domain, its missing parts supplied by reference TRBV3-1 and TRBJ1-1, is DTAVSQTPKYLVTQMGNDKSIKCEQNLGHDTMYWYKQDSKKFLKIMFSYNNKELIINETVPNRFSPKSPDKAHLNLHINSLELGDSAVYFCASSPLLGNTEAFFGQGTRLTVV.

This clone counts as medium-sized. V gene TRBV6-2 or TRBV6-3 combines with J gene TRBJ2-7; the D gene is possibly TRBD2 (6 bases). Germline values: CDR1 MNHEY, CDR2 SVGEGT. This CDR3 has 14 residues. Trimming left V 0 bases short and J 2 bases short, with 8 bases between. The CDR3 bases are TGTGCCAGCAGTTACTCCGGACTAACCTACGAGCAGTACTTC. It encodes CASSYSGLTYEQYF.

The rearrangement joins TRBV7-9 to TRBJ1-2; a weak D match, TRBD1 (6 bases). This CDR3 comprises 13 residues. The germline V gene encodes CDR1 SEHNR and CDR2 FQNEAQ (reference sequence). V lost 5 bases and J 5 bases, leaving 12 bases between the germline ends. The CDR3 region is CASSTGQFYGYTF. DNA for the CDR3: TGTGCCAGCAGCACTGGACAGTTTTATGGCTACACCTTC. Looking up the rest from reference TRBV7-9 and TRBJ1-2 gives the full variable domain: DTGVSQNPRHKITKRGQNVTFRCDPISEHNRLYWYRQTLGQGPEFLTYFQNEAQLEKSRLLSDRFSAERPKGSFSTLEIQRTEQGDSAMYLCASSTGQFYGYTFGSGTRLTVV.

This clone was seen ten or more times. This chain connects TRBV18 to TRBJ2-1; D may be TRBD2 (5 bases). The CDR3 runs 14 residues. CDR1 is KGHSH, CDR2 LQKENI, per germline. With 6 bases removed from V and 6 bases from J, the gap between germline ends came to 15 bases. The CDR3: CASSQTIEGNEQFF. The CDR3 DNA reads as TGTGCCAGCTCTCAAACCATAGAGGGCAATGAGCAGTTCTTC. The full variable domain, in which reference TRBV18 and TRBJ2-1 provide the parts outside the CDR3, is NAGVMQNPRHLVRRRGQEARLRCSPMKGHSHVYWYRQLPEEGLKFMVYLQKENIIDESGMPKERFSAEFPKEGPSILRIQQVVRGDSAAYFCASSQTIEGNEQFFGPGTRLTVL.